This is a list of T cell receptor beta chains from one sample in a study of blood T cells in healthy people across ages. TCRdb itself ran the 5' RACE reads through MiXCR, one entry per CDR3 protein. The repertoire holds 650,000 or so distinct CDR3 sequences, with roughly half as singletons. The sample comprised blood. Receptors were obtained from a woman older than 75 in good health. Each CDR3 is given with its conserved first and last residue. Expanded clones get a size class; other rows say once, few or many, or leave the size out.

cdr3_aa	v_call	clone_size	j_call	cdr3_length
CASSPPVGDRTYEQYF	TRBV13	many	TRBJ2-7	16
CSARLASSSYNEQFF	TRBV20-1	-	TRBJ2-1	15
CASSSDRGLSQPQHF	TRBV11-2	-	TRBJ1-5	15
CASSLPGLVYGYTF	TRBV28	few	TRBJ1-2	14
CASGKYNEQYF	TRBV7-2	-	TRBJ2-5	11
CASSAQGGSSPLHF	TRBV28	few	TRBJ1-6	14
CASSRDRGLGEKLFF	TRBV7-8	-	TRBJ1-4	15
CAGSLGGYEQYF	TRBV13	-	TRBJ2-7	12
CASSGTEVTQYF	TRBV10-2	-	-	12
CASSQDQSGGPHEQFF	TRBV4-2	-	TRBJ2-1	16
CASSTYRNSYNEQFF	TRBV27	many	TRBJ2-1	15
CASSLTRGNEQFF	TRBV7-2	many	TRBJ2-1	13
CASSLGLGPGTEAFF	TRBV7-9	few	TRBJ1-1	15
CATSDDSAEQFF	TRBV24-1	-	TRBJ2-1	12
CAISERDRKYYEQYF	TRBV10-3	-	TRBJ2-7	15
CASSRTNGEGTDTQYF	TRBV5-1	many	TRBJ2-3	16
CASSFPGPQETQYF	TRBV7-2	-	TRBJ2-5	14
CASSLARRGYNEQFF	TRBV11-2	-	TRBJ2-1	15
CSAVAGGLSTDTQYF	TRBV20-1	-	TRBJ2-3	15
CASSLGRQGSYEQYF	TRBV5-1	-	TRBJ2-7	15
CASSQPSGGFFSDTQYF	TRBV4-1	-	TRBJ2-3	17
CASSEATAGQGPYGYTF	TRBV2	few	TRBJ1-2	17
CASTQTDSRADTQYF	TRBV27	-	TRBJ2-3	15
CASNQPRGKCTF	TRBV6-6	few	TRBJ1-2	12
CASSLGGTVYNEKLFF	TRBV7-9	once	TRBJ1-4	16
CSASPGDWEETQYF	TRBV20-1	-	TRBJ2-5	14
CSVAEPDGTEAFF	TRBV29-1	-	TRBJ1-1	13
CSARVFLTDTQYF	TRBV20-1	-	TRBJ2-3	13
CASSYSGQGGLSEQFF	TRBV6-6	many	TRBJ2-1	16
CATAFGSSYNEQFF	TRBV27	many	TRBJ2-1	14
CASGAGVWNEQFF	TRBV6-5	-	TRBJ2-1	13
CASSDRLAGGDEQFF	TRBV27	few	TRBJ2-1	15
CASSPGGWEIRTEAFF	TRBV7-9	few	TRBJ1-1	16
CASSVAGDSYNEQFF	TRBV9	-	TRBJ2-1	15
CASSSSRQAEAFF	TRBV7-6	-	TRBJ1-1	13
CSARDQGRHTDTQYF	TRBV20-1	-	TRBJ2-3	15
CASSYPQVSSYNEQYF	TRBV7-8	few	-	16
CASSFTRTSYNEQYF	TRBV7-2	-	TRBJ2-5	15
CSDRGNEQFF	TRBV20-1	-	TRBJ2-1	10
CASSLGYMGTLSGANVLTF	TRBV7-9	-	TRBJ2-6	19
CANCRGPGNEQFF	TRBV21-1	-	TRBJ2-1	13
CASRLKTQGVYGYTF	TRBV27	many	TRBJ1-2	15
CSAKGNGETQYF	TRBV20-1	-	TRBJ2-5	12
CASSCSGNTEAFF	TRBV5-1	-	TRBJ1-1	13
CASSPLAGLIYEQYF	TRBV18	-	TRBJ2-7	15
CASGTGDPNYGYTF	TRBV4-1	-	TRBJ1-2	14
CASKMGDNNEQFF	TRBV5-1	-	TRBJ2-1	13
CASSYRRARGEKLFF	TRBV27	-	TRBJ1-4	15
CASSGVAGGIYGYTF	TRBV27	-	TRBJ1-2	15